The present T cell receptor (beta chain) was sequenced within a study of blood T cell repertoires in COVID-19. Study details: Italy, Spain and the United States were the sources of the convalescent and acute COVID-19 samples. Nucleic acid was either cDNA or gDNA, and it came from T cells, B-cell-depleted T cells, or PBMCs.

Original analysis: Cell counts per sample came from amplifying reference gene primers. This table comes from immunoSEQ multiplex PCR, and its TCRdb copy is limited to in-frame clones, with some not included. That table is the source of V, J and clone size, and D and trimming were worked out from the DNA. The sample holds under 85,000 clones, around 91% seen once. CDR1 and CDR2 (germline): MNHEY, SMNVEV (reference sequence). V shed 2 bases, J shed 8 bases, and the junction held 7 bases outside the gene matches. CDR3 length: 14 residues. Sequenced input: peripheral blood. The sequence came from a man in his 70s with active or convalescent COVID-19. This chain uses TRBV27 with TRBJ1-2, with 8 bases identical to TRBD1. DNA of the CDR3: TGTGCCAGCAGTTTAAGCAGGGGGCTGCGGGGCTACACCTTC. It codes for CASSLSRGLRGYTF.